These 9 T cell receptor beta chains were all obtained from the same sample, sequenced in a study of shared clonotypes between healthy human individuals. Clones were sequenced by immunoSEQ multiplex PCR, and TCRdb holds only the in-frame ones, with some missing. The table lists about 1 million clones, roughly 80% of them singletons. The sequenced material came from memory CD4+ T cells sorted from blood. As to subset: CD45RA-negative fraction. Receptor source: a man between 18 and 35 years old in good health.

About this clone: Additional DNA sequences in this sample encode the identical CDR3. The chain joins TRBV20-1 to TRBJ1-1; D ambiguous. The CDR3 runs to 11 residues. Trimming removed 2 bases from V and 4 bases from J, with 5 bases in between. CDR1 is DFQATT and CDR2 is SNEGSKA in the germline V gene (reference sequence). The CDR3 DNA reads TGCAGTGCTAGAAAGGGCACTGAAGCTTTCTTT. Its translation: CSARKGTEAFF.

The chain recombines TRBV9 with TRBJ2-1; 8 bases agree with TRBD2. Germline-derived CDR1 and CDR2 are SGDLS and YYNGEE. This CDR3 has 14 residues. V was clipped by 0 bases and J by 9 bases; unmatched bases: 5. The CDR3, as DNA: TGTGCCAGCAGCGTAGCCCCCGGGGGGGGTGAGCAGTTCTTC. This gives the protein CASSVAPGGGEQFF.

The V gene is TRBV5-1, the J gene TRBJ1-2; D call uncertain. This CDR3 contains 14 residues. V gave up 0 bases and J gave up 6 bases, with 12 bases separating them. The germline V gene encodes CDR1 SGHRS and CDR2 YFSETQ. The CDR3 loop is CASSLAMQLNGYTF. The CDR3 DNA reads TGCGCCAGCAGCTTGGCCATGCAGCTAAATGGCTACACCTTC. Drawing the rest from reference TRBV5-1 and TRBJ1-2, the complete variable domain is KAGVTQTPRYLIKTRGQQVTLSCSPISGHRSVSWYQQTPGQGLQFLFEYFSETQRNKGNFPGRFSGRQFSNSRSEMNVSTLELGDSALYLCASSLAMQLNGYTFGSGTRLTVV.

This clone was seen a handful of times. The V call is TRBV5-1, the J call TRBJ2-5, with TRBD2 as a possible D gene (6 bases). The ends were cut back, 1 base at V and 4 bases at J, with 14 bases in the middle. The CDR3 runs 15 residues. CDR1 SGHRS and CDR2 YFSETQ come from the germline V gene. The CDR3 DNA follows: TGCGCCAGCAGCTTGAATAGCGGTGGGGCAGAGACCCAGTACTTC. The encoded protein is CASSLNSGGAETQYF.

This chain joins TRBV5-4 and TRBJ2-3; 11 positions agree with TRBD1. The CDR3 contains 15 residues. Germline CDR1 reads SGHNT; CDR2 reads YYREEE (reference sequence). With 6 bases clipped from V and 6 bases from J, the junction kept 9 bases outside the gene matches. CDR3 nucleotides: TGTGCCAGCATCCCGGACAGGGGGCGCGCGGATACGCAGTATTTT. Protein sequence: CASIPDRGRADTQYF. The variable domain in full, with the rest retrieved from reference TRBV5-4 and TRBJ2-3, is ETGVTQSPTHLIKTRGQQVTLRCSSQSGHNTVSWYQQALGQGPQFIFQYYREEENGRGNFPPRFSGLQFPNYSSELNVNALELDDSALYLCASIPDRGRADTQYFGPGTRLTVL.

V gene TRBV7-2 combines with J gene TRBJ2-2; no clear D. V was clipped by 3 bases and J by 1 base, with 6 bases between them. CDR3 length: 14 residues. CDR1 and CDR2 from the germline V gene are SGHTA and FQGNSA. Written as DNA, the CDR3 is TGTGCCAGCAGCTTCAGCCTGAACACCGGGGAGCTGTTTTTT. Translating it yields CASSFSLNTGELFF.

This clone has more than one count but fewer than ten. The chain couples TRBV28 to TRBJ2-3, with 7 bases lining up with TRBD2. The germline V gene has CDR1 MDHEN and CDR2 SYDVKM. The CDR3 contains 15 residues. V was clipped by 2 bases and J by 1 base; unmatched bases: 3. CDR3 sequence reads: CASSLGTTGTDTQYF. In DNA, the CDR3 is TGTGCCAGCAGTTTAGGGACTACCGGCACAGATACGCAGTATTTT.

This rearrangement joins TRBV6-1 to TRBJ2-5; maybe TRBD2 (6 bases). Looked up from germline, CDR1 is MNHNS and CDR2 is SASEGT. This CDR3 has 15 amino acids. V was cut by 0 bases and J by 7 bases, with 15 bases left in between. This CDR3 is CASSEAIKPGGTQYF. As DNA, the CDR3 is TGTGCCAGCAGTGAAGCAATCAAGCCCGGGGGGACCCAGTACTTC.

This chain joins TRBV5-5 and TRBJ2-7, with TRBD1 matching over 8 bases. V dropped 3 bases and J dropped 3; count of bases not matched to a gene: 5. CDR1 is SGHKS and CDR2 is YYEKEE in the germline V gene (reference sequence). The CDR3 loop spans 14 amino acids. CDR3 sequence: CASSYATGDYEQYF. CDR3 coding DNA: TGTGCCAGCAGCTACGCGACAGGGGACTACGAGCAGTACTTC. Filled out from reference TRBV5-5 and TRBJ2-7, the complete variable domain reads DAGVTQSPTHLIKTRGQQVTLRCSPISGHKSVSWYQQVLGQGPQFIFQYYEKEERGRGNFPDRFSARQFPNYSSELNVNALLLGDSALYLCASSYATGDYEQYFGPGTRLTVT.